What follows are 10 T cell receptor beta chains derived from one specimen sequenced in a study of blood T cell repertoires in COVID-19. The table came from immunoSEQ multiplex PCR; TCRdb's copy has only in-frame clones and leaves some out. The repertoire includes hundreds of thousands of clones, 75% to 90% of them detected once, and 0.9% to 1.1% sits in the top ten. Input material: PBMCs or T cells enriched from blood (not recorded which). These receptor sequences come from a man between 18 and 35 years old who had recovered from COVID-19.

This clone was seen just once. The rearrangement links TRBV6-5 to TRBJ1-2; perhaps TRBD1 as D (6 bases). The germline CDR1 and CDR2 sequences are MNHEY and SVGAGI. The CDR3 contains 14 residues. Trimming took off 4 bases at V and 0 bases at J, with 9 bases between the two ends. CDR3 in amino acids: CASSSTGTNYGYTF. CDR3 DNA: TGTGCCAGCAGTTCGACAGGTACTAACTATGGCTACACCTTC.

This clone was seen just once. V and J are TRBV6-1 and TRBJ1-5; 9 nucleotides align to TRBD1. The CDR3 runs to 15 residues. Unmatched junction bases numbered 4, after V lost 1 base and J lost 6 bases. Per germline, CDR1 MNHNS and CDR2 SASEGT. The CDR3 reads CASSEGTGVGQPQHF. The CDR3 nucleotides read TGTGCCAGCAGTGAAGGGACAGGGGTTGGTCAGCCCCAGCATTTT.

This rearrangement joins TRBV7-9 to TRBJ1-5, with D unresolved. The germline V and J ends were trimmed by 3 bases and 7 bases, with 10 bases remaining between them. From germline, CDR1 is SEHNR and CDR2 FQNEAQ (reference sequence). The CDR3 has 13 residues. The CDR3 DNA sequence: TGTGCCAGCAGCTTCCTAGAGGGACAGCCCCAGCATTTT. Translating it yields CASSFLEGQPQHF. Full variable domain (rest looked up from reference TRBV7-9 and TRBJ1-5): DTGVSQNPRHKITKRGQNVTFRCDPISEHNRLYWYRQTLGQGPEFLTYFQNEAQLEKSRLLSDRFSAERPKGSFSTLEIQRTEQGDSAMYLCASSFLEGQPQHFGDGTRLSIL.

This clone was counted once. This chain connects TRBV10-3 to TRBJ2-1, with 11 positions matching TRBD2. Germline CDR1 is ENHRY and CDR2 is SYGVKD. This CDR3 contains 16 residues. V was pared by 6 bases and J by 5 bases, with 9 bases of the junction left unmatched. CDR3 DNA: TGTGCCATCAGCGACCCAGGGACTAGCGGAAACAATGAGCAGTTCTTC. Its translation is CAISDPGTSGNNEQFF.

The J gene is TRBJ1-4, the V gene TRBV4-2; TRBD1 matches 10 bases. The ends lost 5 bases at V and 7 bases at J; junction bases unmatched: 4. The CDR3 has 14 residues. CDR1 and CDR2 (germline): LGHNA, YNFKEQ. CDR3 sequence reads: CASSLGQGSEKLFF. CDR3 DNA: TGTGCCAGCAGCTTGGGACAGGGGAGTGAAAAACTGTTTTTT.

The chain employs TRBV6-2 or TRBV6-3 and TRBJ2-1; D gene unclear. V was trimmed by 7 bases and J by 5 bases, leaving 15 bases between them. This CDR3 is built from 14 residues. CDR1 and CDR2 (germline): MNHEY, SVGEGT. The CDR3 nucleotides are TGTGCCAGCACCCCCACCATTGGAGACAATGAGCAGTTCTTC. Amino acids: CASTPTIGDNEQFF.

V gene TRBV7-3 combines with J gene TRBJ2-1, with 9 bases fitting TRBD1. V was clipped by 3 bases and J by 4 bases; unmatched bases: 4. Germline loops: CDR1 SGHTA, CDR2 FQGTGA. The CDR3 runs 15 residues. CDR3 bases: TGTGCCAGCAGCTTGACGGGACAGGGATACAATGAGCAGTTCTTC. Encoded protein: CASSLTGQGYNEQFF.

The DNA of the CDR3 is TGTGCCAGCAGCTTAGACGGGAGCTCCTACGAGCAGTACTTC. Translated, it gives CASSLDGSSYEQYF. This chain links TRBV5-5 with TRBJ2-7, with D perhaps TRBD2 (6 bases). The V and J ends lost 2 bases and 0 bases respectively, with 9 bases between them. Germline V gives CDR1 SGHKS, CDR2 YYEKEE (reference sequence). This CDR3 is 14 amino acids long. Together with reference TRBV5-5 and TRBJ2-7, the CDR3 gives the full variable domain: DAGVTQSPTHLIKTRGQQVTLRCSPISGHKSVSWYQQVLGQGPQFIFQYYEKEERGRGNFPDRFSARQFPNYSSELNVNALLLGDSALYLCASSLDGSSYEQYFGPGTRLTVT.

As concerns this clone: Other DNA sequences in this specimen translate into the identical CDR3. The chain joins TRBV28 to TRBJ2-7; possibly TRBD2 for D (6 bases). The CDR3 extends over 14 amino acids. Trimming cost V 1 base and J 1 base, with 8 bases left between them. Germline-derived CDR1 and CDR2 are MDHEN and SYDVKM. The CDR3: CASSLSAGSYEQYF. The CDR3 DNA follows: TGTGCCAGCAGTTTATCAGCGGGTTCCTACGAGCAGTACTTC.

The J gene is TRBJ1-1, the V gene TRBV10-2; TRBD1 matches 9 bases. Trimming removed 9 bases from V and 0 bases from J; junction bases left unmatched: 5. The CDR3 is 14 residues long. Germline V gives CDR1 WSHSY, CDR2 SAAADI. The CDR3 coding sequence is TGCGCCAGTAAAGGACAGGGGATGAACACTGAAGCTTTCTTT. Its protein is CASKGQGMNTEAFF.